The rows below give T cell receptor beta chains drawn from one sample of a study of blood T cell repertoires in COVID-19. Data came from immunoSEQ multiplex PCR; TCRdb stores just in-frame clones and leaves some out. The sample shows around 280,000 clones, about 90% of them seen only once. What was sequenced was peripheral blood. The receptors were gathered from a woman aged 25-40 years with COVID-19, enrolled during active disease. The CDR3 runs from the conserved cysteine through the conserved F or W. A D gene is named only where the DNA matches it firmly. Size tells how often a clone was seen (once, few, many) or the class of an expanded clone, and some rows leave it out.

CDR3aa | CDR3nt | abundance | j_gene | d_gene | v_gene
CATSDGTGAGDYGYTF | TGTGCCACCAGTGATGGGACAGGGGCCGGGGACTATGGCTACACCTTC | - | TRBJ1-2 | TRBD1 | TRBV24-1
CASSPGGTSGYNGQFF | TGTGCCAGCAGCCCGGGAGGGACTAGCGGCTACAATGGGCAGTTCTTC | - | TRBJ2-1 | TRBD2 | TRBV3-1/TRBV3-2
CASSKEEGQPRFDEKLFF | TGTGCCAGCAGCAAAGAAGAAGGACAGCCCCGGTTTGATGAAAAACTGTTTTTT | once | TRBJ1-4 | - | TRBV21-1
CASSLRDRVGETQYF | TGTGCCAGCAGCTTAAGGGACAGGGTAGGGGAGACCCAGTACTTC | - | TRBJ2-5 | TRBD1 | TRBV7-9
CASSDVEQYF | TGTGCCAGCAGTGACGTCGAGCAGTACTTC | - | TRBJ2-7 | - | TRBV2
CASSVVSGGPSYEQYF | TGTGCCAGCAGCGTAGTATCAGGGGGGCCATCCTACGAGCAGTACTTC | - | TRBJ2-7 | - | TRBV9
CASSIDFGRPYNEQFF | TGTGCCAGTAGTATTGACTTCGGCCGGCCCTACAATGAGCAGTTCTTC | - | TRBJ2-1 | - | TRBV19
CASSSATSGRGRDTQYF | TGTGCCAGCAGCTCGGCGACTAGCGGGAGGGGGAGAGATACGCAGTATTTT | - | TRBJ2-3 | TRBD2 | TRBV5-4
CASSPWASGKSLETQYF | TGTGCCAGTAGTCCCTGGGCTAGCGGGAAGAGTTTGGAGACCCAGTACTTC | - | TRBJ2-5 | TRBD2 | TRBV19
CASSITVGQGTYEQYF | TGTGCCAGTAGTATCACTGTTGGACAGGGGACCTACGAGCAGTACTTC | - | TRBJ2-7 | TRBD1 | TRBV19
CAWTHGGGTEAFF | TGTGCCTGGACCCATGGGGGGGGGACTGAAGCTTTCTTT | - | TRBJ1-1 | - | TRBV30
CASSAVSYGYTF | TGTGCCAGCAGCGCAGTCTCTTATGGCTACACCTTC | - | TRBJ1-2 | - | TRBV7-9
CASSSADSSYQPQHF | TGTGCCAGCAGTTCTGCGGACAGTTCGTATCAGCCCCAGCATTTT | few | TRBJ1-5 | - | TRBV6-5
CASSLYRGQNTEAFF | TGCGCCAGCAGCTTATACAGGGGGCAGAACACTGAAGCTTTCTTT | - | TRBJ1-1 | TRBD1 | TRBV5-1
CASKGNYGYTF | TGTGCCAGCAAGGGGAACTATGGCTACACCTTC | - | TRBJ1-2 | - | TRBV21-1
CASSPRTIYNEQFF | TGTGCCAGCAGCCCGCGGACTATCTACAATGAGCAGTTCTTC | - | TRBJ2-1 | - | TRBV7-9
CASIRTSGSDEQYF | TGTGCCAGCATAAGGACTAGCGGGAGTGATGAGCAGTACTTC | - | TRBJ2-7 | TRBD2 | TRBV2
CASSLIEKSYEQYF | TGTGCCAGCAGCTTAATCGAGAAATCCTACGAGCAGTACTTC | - | TRBJ2-7 | - | TRBV7-2
CASSLGGSSSSYNSPLHF | TGTGCCAGCAGCTTGGGTGGCAGTTCAAGCTCCTATAATTCACCCCTCCACTTT | - | TRBJ1-6 | - | TRBV5-4
CASRYRAGQANEQFF | TGTGCCAGTAGATATAGGGCGGGACAGGCCAATGAGCAGTTCTTC | - | TRBJ2-1 | TRBD1 | TRBV19
CASSPRDSQNYEQYF | TGCGCCAGCAGCCCAAGGGACTCCCAGAACTACGAGCAGTACTTC | - | TRBJ2-7 | - | TRBV4-3
CATKHTGELFF | TGTGCCACCAAGCACACCGGGGAGCTGTTTTTT | - | TRBJ2-2 | - | TRBV3-1/TRBV3-2
CASSIDRGLPYEQYF | TGTGCCAGTAGTATTGACAGGGGGCTCCCCTACGAGCAGTACTTC | - | TRBJ2-7 | TRBD1 | TRBV19
CASSQETGTRNQPQHF | TGTGCCAGCAGCCAAGAAACAGGGACACGCAATCAGCCCCAGCATTTT | - | TRBJ1-5 | - | TRBV3-1/TRBV3-2
CAWSTGTGVRELFF | TGTGCCTGGAGTACCGGGACAGGGGTGAGGGAACTGTTTTTT | - | TRBJ1-4 | TRBD1 | TRBV30
CASRPDSEGEQYF | TGTGCCAGCCGCCCAGACAGTGAAGGCGAGCAGTACTTC | - | TRBJ2-7 | - | TRBV5-5
CASSRGQATYGYTF | TGTGCCAGCAGCCGAGGACAGGCTACCTATGGCTACACCTTC | - | TRBJ1-2 | TRBD1 | TRBV3-1/TRBV3-2
CASSSTWERSYNSPLHF | TGCGCCAGCAGCTCGACTTGGGAGCGCTCCTATAATTCACCCCTCCACTTT | - | TRBJ1-6 | - | TRBV5-1
CASSSRTGPIATDTQYF | TGCGCCAGCAGCTCCCGGACAGGACCCATCGCCACAGATACGCAGTATTTT | - | TRBJ2-3 | TRBD1 | TRBV4-1
CASSPPDSGRSRNEQFF | TGTGCCAGCAGTCCACCGGATAGCGGGAGATCGAGGAATGAGCAGTTCTTC | - | TRBJ2-1 | TRBD2 | TRBV6-6
CASMKTGRNTGELFF | TGTGCCAGTATGAAGACAGGGCGGAACACCGGGGAGCTGTTTTTT | - | TRBJ2-2 | TRBD1 | TRBV19
CASTPSREEKTEAFF | TGTGCCAGCACCCCAAGCCGGGAGGAAAAAACTGAAGCTTTCTTT | few | TRBJ1-1 | - | TRBV3-1/TRBV3-2
CASSSPAGTGGARIETQYF | TGTGCCAGCAGCTCCCCCGCCGGGACAGGGGGCGCGAGGATTGAGACCCAGTACTTC | - | TRBJ2-5 | TRBD1 | TRBV5-6
CASSRDRVEGHGYTF | TGTGCCAGCAGTCGGGACAGGGTAGAGGGGCATGGCTACACCTTC | - | TRBJ1-2 | TRBD1 | TRBV2
CASRRESSFFSGANVLTF | TGTGCCAGCAGACGAGAGTCTTCATTTTTCTCTGGGGCCAACGTCCTGACTTTC | - | TRBJ2-6 | - | TRBV5-6
CASGWGSGSSDTQYF | TGTGCTAGTGGTTGGGGTAGCGGGAGTTCAGATACGCAGTATTTT | - | TRBJ2-3 | TRBD2 | TRBV12-5
CASSSDRGRNDEQYF | TGTGCCAGCAGCTCGGACAGGGGTAGAAACGACGAGCAGTACTTC | - | TRBJ2-7 | TRBD1 | TRBV7-2
CASSVDRASGANVLTF | TGTGCCAGCAGCGTAGACAGGGCCTCTGGGGCCAACGTCCTGACTTTC | once | TRBJ2-6 | - | TRBV9
CASSGASGRPYAYEQYF | TGTGCCAGCAGTGGGGCTAGCGGGAGGCCCTATGCCTACGAGCAGTACTTC | - | TRBJ2-7 | TRBD2 | TRBV25-1
CASSAQGLGTEAFF | TGTGCCAGCAGCGCACAGGGTTTAGGCACTGAAGCTTTCTTT | few | TRBJ1-1 | - | TRBV9
CASNSGEGPYGYTF | TGTGCCAGCAACTCAGGGGAAGGGCCTTATGGCTACACCTTC | - | TRBJ1-2 | - | TRBV2
CALQTGANEKLFF | TGTGCCCTACAGACAGGGGCTAATGAAAAACTGTTTTTT | once | TRBJ1-4 | TRBD1 | TRBV30
CASSLDAGGTEAFF | TGCGCCAGCAGCTTGGATGCGGGCGGCACTGAAGCTTTCTTT | - | TRBJ1-1 | - | TRBV5-1